This record concerns one T cell receptor beta chain sequence. Its antigen is still unknown. Repertoires were generated with immunoSEQ multiplex PCR, while TCRdb's copy carries only in-frame clones and drops some. The sample has tens of thousands of clones, approximately 88% seen once; the top ten hold around 0.6%. These data come from a study of graft-versus-host responses after intestinal transplantation. The wider study: Grafts were multivisceral, liver-intestinal, or isolated intestinal.

This CDR3 comprises 12 residues. CDR1 is MNHNS and CDR2 is SASEGT in the germline V gene. The V end was cut by 5 bases, the J end by 7 bases, with 9 bases between. The receptor comes from a human donor who was the organ donor for an intestinal transplant. The chain employs TRBV6-1 and TRBJ2-1, with D possibly matching TRBD2 (5 bases). Here the sequenced sample was unstimulated CD4+ T cells sorted from spleen or lymph node cells, taken before transplant. The CDR3 DNA sequence: TGTGCCAGCAGTACTAGGAGGAATGAGCAGTTCTTC. Residues: CASSTRRNEQFF.